The sequence of this T cell receptor beta chain was determined in a study of blood T cell repertoires in COVID-19. For the study at large: There were acute and convalescent COVID-19 samples, and they came from the United States, Italy and Spain.

The table came from immunoSEQ multiplex PCR; TCRdb's copy has only in-frame clones and leaves some out. The sample yields some 200,000 clones, 70% to 85% seen once. Seattle's enrolled individuals joined amid active infection and were then monitored longitudinally. Trimming removed 1 base from V and 6 bases from J, with 13 bases in between. Germline CDR1 reads SGHKS; CDR2 reads YYEKEE (reference sequence). The CDR3 sequence is 14 residues long. J is TRBJ1-1 and V is TRBV5-5; D perhaps matches TRBD1 (5 bases). Specimen: peripheral blood. The receptor was derived from an elderly woman with COVID-19, enrolled during active disease. The CDR3 nucleotides are TGTGCCAGCAGCTTGTTCGGGGGATGGTCTGAAGCTTTCTTT. This translates into CASSLFGGWSEAFF.